Shown below are 18 T cell receptor beta chains from a single sample sequenced in a study of T cell responses to AZD1222 COVID-19 vaccine. The table came from immunoSEQ multiplex PCR; TCRdb's copy has only in-frame clones and leaves some out. The table has some 190,000 clones, approximately 91% seen once. The source material was peripheral blood, sampled 28 days after the second AZD1222 dose. These receptors originate from an adult who received the AZD1222 COVID-19 vaccine.

CDR3 sequence: CAWRDSNQPQHF. The DNA for the CDR3 is TGTGCCTGGAGGGACAGTAATCAGCCCCAGCATTTT. This rearrangement joins TRBV30 to TRBJ1-5, with D possibly being TRBD1 (6 bases). Germline assignment: CDR1 GTSNPN and CDR2 SVGIG (reference sequence). The CDR3 consists of 12 residues. V lost 3 bases, J lost 4 bases, and 7 bases lay in between.

This chain joins TRBV10-3 and TRBJ2-3; TRBD2 matches 14 bases. Germline V CDR1 and CDR2: ENHRY, SYGVKD. The CDR3 is 17 residues long. The ends lost 4 bases at V and 5 bases at J; junction bases unmatched: 8. The CDR3 protein is CAISVGLAGGGGDTQYF. CDR3 bases: TGTGCCATCAGTGTTGGACTAGCGGGAGGAGGTGGAGATACGCAGTATTTT.

Here the CDR3 reads CASSLWTDSYEQYF. The CDR3 coding sequence is TGCGCCAGCAGCCTCTGGACTGATTCCTACGAGCAGTACTTC. The rearrangement joins TRBV5-1 to TRBJ2-7; TRBD2 might be the D (5 bases). The CDR3 has 14 residues. Germline assignment: CDR1 SGHRS and CDR2 YFSETQ. Deletions cut 4 bases from V and 1 base from J, with 12 bases between. The whole variable domain, remainder taken from reference TRBV5-1 and TRBJ2-7, is KAGVTQTPRYLIKTRGQQVTLSCSPISGHRSVSWYQQTPGQGLQFLFEYFSETQRNKGNFPGRFSGRQFSNSRSEMNVSTLELGDSALYLCASSLWTDSYEQYFGPGTRLTVT.

This clone was observed once. This chain links TRBV30 with TRBJ1-5; D is undetermined. The germline V gene encodes CDR1 GTSNPN and CDR2 SVGIG (reference sequence). The ends were cut back, 1 base at V and 6 bases at J, with 10 bases in the middle. The CDR3 loop spans 13 amino acids. In DNA, the CDR3 is TGTGCCTGGAGTGCGGGAGCGGGTCAGCCCCAGCATTTT. Protein: CAWSAGAGQPQHF.

With respect to this clone: The same CDR3 is also encoded by other DNA sequences in this sample. V and J are TRBV5-1 and TRBJ2-1; the D gene could be TRBD1 or TRBD2 (5 bases each). This CDR3 is built from 16 residues. In germline, CDR1 is SGHRS, CDR2 YFSETQ. Trimming cost V 0 bases and J 0 bases, with 10 bases left between them. CDR3 nucleotide sequence: TGCGCCAGCAGCTTGGGAGGGACCAGCTCCTACAATGAGCAGTTCTTC. Translated: CASSLGGTSSYNEQFF.

The genes are TRBV7-2 and TRBJ2-5; tentative D call: TRBD1 (6 bases). Germline values: CDR1 SGHTA, CDR2 FQGNSA. With 5 bases removed from V and 6 bases from J, the gap between germline ends came to 22 bases. This CDR3 spans 16 amino acids. The CDR3 loop reads CASSLSGTRFTKTQYF. The CDR3 nucleotides read TGTGCCAGCAGCCTTTCCGGGACAAGGTTTACTAAGACCCAGTACTTC. Full variable domain (rest looked up from reference TRBV7-2 and TRBJ2-5): GAGVSQSPSNKVTEKGKDVELRCDPISGHTALYWYRQSLGQGLEFLIYFQGNSAPDKSGLPSDRFSAERTGGSVSTLTIQRTQQEDSAVYLCASSLSGTRFTKTQYFGPGTRLLVL.

The chain is built from TRBV27 and TRBJ1-1, with D perhaps TRBD1 (5 bases). Looked up from germline, CDR1 is MNHEY and CDR2 is SMNVEV (reference sequence). Trimming stripped 3 bases from V and 1 base from J, with 12 bases between. This CDR3 contains 15 residues. CDR3 DNA sequence: TGTGCCAGCAGTTTCCTTGGACACTCGAACACTGAAGCTTTCTTT. Its protein is CASSFLGHSNTEAFF.

This clone occurred once. The chain has TRBV7-7 and TRBJ2-5; D possibly corresponds to TRBD2 (5 bases). The CDR3 loop spans 11 amino acids. Per germline, CDR1 SSHAT and CDR2 FNYEAQ (reference sequence). V was clipped by 10 bases and J by 4 bases, with 10 bases between them. The CDR3 loop is CATARGETQYF. The CDR3 region has the DNA TGTGCCACCGCTCGGGGAGAGACCCAGTACTTC.

The chain has TRBV5-1 and TRBJ1-1; D call uncertain. The V gene lost 3 bases and the J gene lost 3 bases, with 9 bases spanning the gap. The CDR3 runs to 13 residues. CDR1 and CDR2 (germline): SGHRS, YFSETQ. The CDR3 region is CASSWGSDTEAFF. In nucleotides, the CDR3 is TGCGCCAGCAGCTGGGGTAGCGACACTGAAGCTTTCTTT.

This chain uses TRBV7-2 with TRBJ1-6, with a possible D match to TRBD1 (5 bases). Germline CDR1 and CDR2: SGHTA and FQGNSA. The V end was cut by 4 bases, the J end by 5 bases, with 9 bases between. This CDR3 contains 14 residues. The CDR3 DNA is TGTGCCAGCAGCTCCGGGACGAATAATTCACCCCTCCACTTT. Its translation: CASSSGTNNSPLHF.

The V and J genes are TRBV4-2 and TRBJ2-3, with 14 bases aligning to TRBD2. Germline assignment: CDR1 LGHNA and CDR2 YNFKEQ. This CDR3 is 20 amino acids long. After removal of 0 bases from V and 1 base from J, the junction contained 9 bases not matched to a gene. The CDR3 loop is CASSQDAGTSGGVGTDTQYF. The DNA for the CDR3 is TGTGCCAGCAGCCAAGATGCCGGGACTAGCGGGGGCGTCGGCACAGATACGCAGTATTTT.

V usage is TRBV7-2 and J usage is TRBJ2-3; TRBD2 matches at 7 bases. The germline V gene has CDR1 SGHTA and CDR2 FQGNSA. J was trimmed by 2 bases and V by 2 bases; bases with no gene match: 4. This CDR3 comprises 15 residues. For the CDR3, the DNA is TGTGCCAGCAGCTTAAGCCTAGCGGCCACAGATACGCAGTATTTT. Translation gives CASSLSLAATDTQYF.

The V call is TRBV9, the J call TRBJ2-5, with D perhaps matching TRBD2 (5 bases). Germline V lookup: CDR1 SGDLS, CDR2 YYNGEE. The CDR3 spans 15 residues. V was pared by 4 bases and J by 5 bases, with 18 bases between. DNA for the CDR3: TGTGCCAGCAGCCGATCTATGGACGTAGCGGAGACCCAGTACTTC. Protein: CASSRSMDVAETQYF.

This chain links TRBV6-5 with TRBJ1-2, with no clear D. The germline CDR1 and CDR2 sequences are MNHEY and SVGAGI. The V gene lost 2 bases and the J gene lost 5 bases, with 9 bases spanning the gap. This CDR3 has 13 amino acids. The DNA for the CDR3 is TGTGCCAGCAGTTACGTCGCGGGGTATGGCTACACCTTC. This gives the protein CASSYVAGYGYTF.

J is TRBJ1-6 and V is TRBV7-3; 8 bases are a match to TRBD1. The CDR3 has 15 residues. Germline CDR1 reads SGHTA; CDR2 reads FQGTGA. V was pared by 5 bases and J by 8 bases, with 8 bases of the junction left unmatched. DNA for the CDR3: TGTGCCAGCAGCCGTTCGGACAGGGAGCATTCACCCCTCCACTTT. It specifies CASSRSDREHSPLHF.

The V gene is TRBV30, the J gene TRBJ1-4; no clear D. The CDR3 runs to 12 residues. Germline lookup yields CDR1 GTSNPN and CDR2 SVGIG (reference sequence). V lost 0 bases to trimming and J lost 8 bases, with 7 bases between them. CDR3 protein: CAWSVAGEKLFF. The CDR3 bases are TGTGCCTGGAGTGTAGCCGGGGAAAAACTGTTTTTT.

The chain has TRBV7-3 and TRBJ2-1; TRBD1 matches 8 bases. The CDR3 has 15 amino acids. V lost 3 bases and J lost 4; bases outside the gene matches: 5. Germline CDR1 and CDR2: SGHTA and FQGTGA. The CDR3 DNA reads as TGTGCCAGCAGCTTCGACAGGGGCGAATACAATGAGCAGTTCTTC. Translated: CASSFDRGEYNEQFF.

V usage is TRBV5-8 and J usage is TRBJ1-1; D gene ambiguous. Trimming cost V 5 bases and J 0 bases, with 11 bases left between them. CDR1 and CDR2 (germline): SGHTS, YDEGEE. The CDR3 loop spans 14 amino acids. CDR3 nucleotides: TGTGCCAGCAGTAAGCCGGGCCTGAACACTGAAGCTTTCTTT. This sequence encodes CASSKPGLNTEAFF.